What follows describes a single T cell receptor beta chain. Seattle's cohort entered during active infection and was followed longitudinally. These data come from a study of blood T cell repertoires in COVID-19. With V trimmed by 5 bases and J by 6 bases, 5 bases remained unmatched. This CDR3 comprises 14 residues. Looked up from germline, CDR1 is ENHRY and CDR2 is SYGVKD. Data came from immunoSEQ multiplex PCR; TCRdb stores just in-frame clones and leaves some out. The sample lists fewer than 250,000 clones, 86% seen once, with roughly 10% in the top ten. Sequenced sample: peripheral blood. The clonotype comes from a man aged 50-60 years with COVID-19, enrolled during active disease. This chain uses TRBV10-3 with TRBJ2-2, with 8 bases identical to TRBD1. The CDR3 reads CAISSDRASGELFF. CDR3 in DNA: TGTGCCATCAGTTCGGACAGGGCATCCGGGGAGCTGTTTTTT.